A selection of T cell receptor beta chains follows, all from one sample in a study of blood T cells in healthy people across ages. MiXCR, run by TCRdb on the 5' RACE reads, gives a single entry per CDR3 protein. The table records fewer than 750,000 distinct CDR3 sequences, around 50% of them present only once. The sample comprised blood. These receptors all stem from a woman of 80 years or more in good health. Each CDR3 is given with its conserved first and last residue. D genes are given only for firm matches. Rows may omit the clone size; those that give it use once, few, many or a size class.

>TRBJ2-3|many|TRBV5-1|TRBD1
CASSPSGTGPDTQYF
TGCGCCAGCAGCCCCTCCGGGACAGGGCCAGATACGCAGTATTTT
>TRBJ1-5|NA|TRBV7-9|NA
CASSAGSSQSNQPQHF
TGTGCCAGCAGCGCGGGGTCCTCGCAGAGCAATCAGCCCCAGCATTTT
>TRBJ2-2|NA|TRBV12-3/TRBV12-4|NA
CASTPGRKTGELFF
TGTGCCAGCACACCTGGGCGGAAAACCGGGGAGCTGTTTTTT
>TRBJ2-1|NA|TRBV20-1|NA
CSASEGRGYSEQFF
TGCAGTGCTAGTGAGGGCCGCGGGTATAGTGAGCAGTTCTTC
>TRBJ2-4|NA|TRBV20-1|TRBD1
CSALRGLAKNIQYF
TGCAGTGCTCTCAGGGGGTTAGCCAAAAACATTCAGTACTTC
>TRBJ2-1|NA|TRBV14|NA
CASRGAGANNEQFF
TGTGCCAGCAGGGGGGCAGGGGCCAACAATGAGCAGTTCTTC
>TRBJ1-2|many|TRBV27|TRBD1
CASSYGDRAGYTF
TGTGCCAGCAGTTACGGCGACAGGGCTGGCTACACCTTC
>TRBJ2-1|NA|TRBV4-1|TRBD2
CASSPTEGLVNEQFF
TGCGCCAGCAGCCCGACCGAAGGACTAGTAAATGAGCAGTTCTTC
>TRBJ2-3|NA|TRBV20-1|NA
CSALGVGRGTDTQYF
TGCAGTGCCCTCGGGGTGGGGCGCGGTACAGATACGCAGTATTTT
>TRBJ2-3|NA|TRBV29-1|TRBD1
CSSIRTGATDTQYF
TGCAGCTCCATCAGGACAGGGGCCACAGATACGCAGTATTTT
>TRBJ1-3|few|TRBV10-3|NA
CAIGFTGPGNTIYF
TGTGCCATCGGTTTTACAGGGCCTGGAAACACCATATATTTT
>TRBJ1-2|NA|TRBV6-6|NA
CASSPGTYSDGYTF
TGTGCCAGCAGTCCCGGGACTTATTCCGATGGCTACACCTTC
>TRBJ2-1|many|TRBV24-1|TRBD2
CATSAPSSGSIHEQFF
TGTGCCACCAGTGCACCCAGTAGCGGGAGTATCCATGAGCAGTTCTTC
>TRBJ2-1|many|TRBV12-3/TRBV12-4|TRBD2
CASSEGLAGGDEQFF
TGTGCCAGCAGTGAAGGACTAGCGGGGGGAGATGAGCAGTTCTTC
>TRBJ2-3|few|TRBV7-3|TRBD2
CASSATSGGTDTQYF
TGTGCCAGCAGCGCGACTAGCGGGGGCACAGATACGCAGTATTTT
>TRBJ2-5|NA|TRBV7-9|NA
CASSLWSPKETQYF
TGTGCCAGCAGCTTATGGTCCCCAAAAGAGACCCAGTACTTC
>TRBJ2-7|many|TRBV28|TRBD1
CASSFWSGGAEAYEQYF
TGTGCCAGCAGTTTTTGGTCAGGGGGCGCCGAGGCCTACGAGCAGTACTTC
>TRBJ2-5|NA|TRBV20-1|NA
CSARSITGNQETQYF
TGCAGTGCTAGATCAATAACAGGGAACCAAGAGACCCAGTACTTC
>TRBJ2-5|NA|TRBV28|NA
CASSPHVGQETQYF
TGTGCCAGCAGTCCCCACGTAGGCCAAGAGACCCAGTACTTC
>TRBJ2-3|NA|TRBV27|TRBD1
CASSSPTGTWVNTQYF
TGTGCCAGCAGTTCACCGACAGGGACGTGGGTGAATACGCAGTATTTT
>TRBJ2-4|NA|TRBV20-1|NA
CSASFYDIQYF
TGCAGTGCTAGTTTCTACGACATTCAGTACTTC
>TRBJ1-1|few|TRBV3-1|NA
CASSQFSVNTEAFF
TGTGCCAGCAGCCAATTTTCGGTGAACACTGAAGCTTTCTTT
>TRBJ1-6|many|TRBV7-9|NA
CASSLFLGVDSPLHF
TGTGCCAGCAGCTTATTCCTTGGGGTGGATTCACCCCTCCACTTT
>TRBJ2-5|many|TRBV2|NA
CASSEFSGRVGTQYF
TGTGCCAGCAGTGAATTCTCCGGGCGGGTAGGGACCCAGTACTTC
>TRBJ2-5|NA|TRBV7-9|TRBD2
CASSSDSGGARFIETQYF
TGTGCCAGCAGCTCTGATAGCGGGGGGGCCCGGTTTATTGAGACCCAGTACTTC
>TRBJ2-7|once|TRBV10-2|NA
CASSEHRHAYEQYF
TGCGCCAGCAGTGAGCATAGGCACGCCTACGAGCAGTACTTC
>TRBJ2-7|few|TRBV29-1|TRBD2
CSVAGGPYEQYF
TGCAGCGTGGCGGGAGGGCCCTACGAGCAGTACTTC
>TRBJ2-1|NA|TRBV11-2|NA
CASSLDFRGHPYNEQFF
TGTGCCAGCAGCTTAGATTTCCGGGGCCACCCTTACAATGAGCAGTTCTTC
>TRBJ2-5|NA|TRBV4-1|NA
CASSPQPGETQYF
TGCGCCAGCAGCCCGCAACCCGGAGAGACCCAGTACTTC
>TRBJ1-1|once|TRBV9|TRBD1
CASSDGQGEVRTEAFF
TGTGCCAGCAGCGACGGACAGGGGGAAGTTAGGACTGAAGCTTTCTTT
>TRBJ2-4|many|TRBV29-1|TRBD1
CSVEDGRRGKNIQYF
TGCAGCGTTGAAGATGGTCGCAGGGGGAAAAACATTCAGTACTTC
>TRBJ1-2|NA|TRBV6-2/TRBV6-3|NA
CASSFGPTAYCGYTF
TGTGCCAGCAGTTTTGGGCCGACAGCTTACTGTGGCTACACCTTC
>TRBJ2-3|once|TRBV20-1|NA
CSPIEAAGDTQYF
TGCAGCCCTATAGAGGCCGCCGGAGATACGCAGTATTTT
>TRBJ1-1|few|TRBV28|TRBD1
CASIWTGGEAFF
TGTGCCAGCATATGGACAGGGGGCGAGGCTTTCTTT
>TRBJ2-7|NA|TRBV5-1|NA
CASSHTRSYEQYF
TGCGCCAGCAGCCATACTAGGTCCTACGAGCAGTACTTC
>TRBJ1-4|NA|TRBV5-1|NA
CASSSGANEKLFF
TGCGCCAGCTCTAGCGGTGCTAATGAAAAACTGTTTTTT
>TRBJ1-1|once|TRBV4-1|NA
CASSQGIVPSAFF
TGCGCCAGCAGCCAAGGAATAGTCCCGTCGGCTTTCTTT
>TRBJ2-3|few|TRBV29-1|TRBD2
CSVGAGGPPSTDTQYF
TGCAGCGTTGGAGCGGGGGGACCACCTAGCACAGATACGCAGTATTTT
>TRBJ2-2|NA|TRBV2|NA
CASNYREDTGELFF
TGTGCCAGCAACTACAGGGAGGACACCGGGGAGCTGTTTTTT
>TRBJ2-7|NA|TRBV4-3|NA
CASSQDNRPYEQYF
TGCGCCAGCAGCCAAGATAACAGGCCCTACGAGCAGTACTTC
>TRBJ2-3|NA|TRBV5-1|TRBD2
CASSLALGRGPTDTQYF
TGCGCCAGCAGCTTGGCCCTTGGGAGGGGCCCCACAGATACGCAGTATTTT
>TRBJ2-1|many|TRBV29-1|TRBD1
CSGETGWDNEQFF
TGCAGCGGCGAGACAGGGTGGGACAATGAGCAGTTCTTC
>TRBJ2-3|many|TRBV9|NA
CASSPLLYTDTQYF
TGTGCCAGCAGCCCACTCCTCTACACAGATACGCAGTATTTT
>TRBJ2-1|many|TRBV27|TRBD2
CASRINLGGSEQFF
TGTGCCAGCAGAATCAACTTGGGGGGGAGTGAGCAGTTCTTC
>TRBJ1-2|NA|TRBV20-1|TRBD1
CSAWTGYSRYTF
TGCAGTGCTTGGACAGGGTACTCCCGCTACACCTTC